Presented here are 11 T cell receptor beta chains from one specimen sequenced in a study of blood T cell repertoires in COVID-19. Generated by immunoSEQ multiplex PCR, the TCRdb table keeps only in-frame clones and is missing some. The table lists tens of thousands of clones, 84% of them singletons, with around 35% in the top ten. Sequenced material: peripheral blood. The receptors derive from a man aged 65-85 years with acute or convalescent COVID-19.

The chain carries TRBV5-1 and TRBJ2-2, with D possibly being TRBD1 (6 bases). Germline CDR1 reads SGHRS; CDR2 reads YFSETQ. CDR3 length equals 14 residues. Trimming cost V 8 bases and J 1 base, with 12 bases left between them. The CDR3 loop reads CASSPGQNTGELFF. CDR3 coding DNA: TGCGCCAGTAGTCCGGGACAGAACACCGGGGAGCTGTTTTTT.

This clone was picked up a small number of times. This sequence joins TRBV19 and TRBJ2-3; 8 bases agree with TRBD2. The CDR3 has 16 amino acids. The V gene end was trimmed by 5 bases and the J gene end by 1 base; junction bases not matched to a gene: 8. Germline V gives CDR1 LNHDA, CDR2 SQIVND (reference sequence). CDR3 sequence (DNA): TGTGCCAGTAGTGGACTCTGGCGGGGGGGCACAGATACGCAGTATTTT. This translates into CASSGLWRGGTDTQYF.

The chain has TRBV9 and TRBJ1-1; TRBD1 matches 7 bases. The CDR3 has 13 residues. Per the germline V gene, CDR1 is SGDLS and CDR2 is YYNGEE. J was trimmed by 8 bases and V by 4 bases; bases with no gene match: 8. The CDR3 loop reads CASSLGLGGEAFF. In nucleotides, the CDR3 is TGTGCCAGCAGCCTAGGCCTAGGGGGCGAAGCTTTCTTT.

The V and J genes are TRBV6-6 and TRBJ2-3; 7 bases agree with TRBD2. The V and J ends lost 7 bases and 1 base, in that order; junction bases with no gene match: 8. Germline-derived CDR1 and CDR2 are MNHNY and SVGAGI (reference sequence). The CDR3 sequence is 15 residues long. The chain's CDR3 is CASINGGIGTDTQYF. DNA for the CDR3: TGTGCCAGCATCAACGGGGGGATCGGCACAGATACGCAGTATTTT.

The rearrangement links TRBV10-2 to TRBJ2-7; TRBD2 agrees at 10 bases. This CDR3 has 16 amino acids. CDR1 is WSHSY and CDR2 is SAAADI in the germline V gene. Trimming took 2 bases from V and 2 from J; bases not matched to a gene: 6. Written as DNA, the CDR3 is TGCGCCAGCAGTGAGACTAGCGGGGCCCGTCCCTACGAGCAGTACTTC. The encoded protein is CASSETSGARPYEQYF.

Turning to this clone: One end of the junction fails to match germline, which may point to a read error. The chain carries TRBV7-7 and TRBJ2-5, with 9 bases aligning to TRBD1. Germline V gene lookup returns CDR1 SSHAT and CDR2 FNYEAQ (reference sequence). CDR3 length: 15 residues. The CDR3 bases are TGTGCTAGCAGCTTAGCGGACAGGGGACAAGAGACCCAGTACTTC. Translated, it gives CASSLADRGQETQYF.

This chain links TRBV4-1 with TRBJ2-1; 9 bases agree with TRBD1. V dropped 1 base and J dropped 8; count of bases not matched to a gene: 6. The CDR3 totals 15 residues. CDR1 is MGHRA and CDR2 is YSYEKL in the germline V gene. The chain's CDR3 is CASSQGDRDLDEQFF. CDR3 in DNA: TGCGCCAGCAGCCAAGGGGACAGGGATTTAGATGAGCAGTTCTTC.

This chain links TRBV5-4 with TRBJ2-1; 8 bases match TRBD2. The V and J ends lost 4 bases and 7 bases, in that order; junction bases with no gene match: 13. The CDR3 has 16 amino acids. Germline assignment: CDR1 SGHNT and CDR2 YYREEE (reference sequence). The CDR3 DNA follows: TGTGCCAGCAGCCCCTCCGGGACTAGGAGTTTGAATGAGCAGTTCTTC. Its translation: CASSPSGTRSLNEQFF.

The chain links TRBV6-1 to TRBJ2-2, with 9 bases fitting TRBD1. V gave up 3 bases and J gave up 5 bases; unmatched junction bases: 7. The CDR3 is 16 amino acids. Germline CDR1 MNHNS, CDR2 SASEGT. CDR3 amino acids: CASSEPNRGLTGELFF. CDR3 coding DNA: TGTGCCAGCAGTGAGCCGAACAGGGGGCTAACCGGGGAGCTGTTTTTT.

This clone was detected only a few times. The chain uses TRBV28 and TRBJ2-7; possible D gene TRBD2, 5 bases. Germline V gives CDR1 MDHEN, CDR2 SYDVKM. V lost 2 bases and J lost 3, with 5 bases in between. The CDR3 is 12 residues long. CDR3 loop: CASSLAGYEQYF. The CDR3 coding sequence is TGTGCCAGCAGTTTAGCGGGCTACGAGCAGTACTTC.

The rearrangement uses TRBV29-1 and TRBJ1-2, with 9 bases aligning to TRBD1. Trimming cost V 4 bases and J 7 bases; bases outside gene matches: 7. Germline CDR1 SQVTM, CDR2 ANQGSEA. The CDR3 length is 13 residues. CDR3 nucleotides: TGCAGCGTTGTGGGACAGGGTTTTACTGGCTACACCTTC. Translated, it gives CSVVGQGFTGYTF.